This TCR beta chain was captured in a study of blood T cell repertoires in COVID-19 (dated by TCRdb to the early 2020s). Study-level background: Collaborator samples came from the United States, Italy and Spain and covered acute and convalescent phases of COVID-19. The prospective study material was composed of cDNA or gDNA derived from T cells, B-cell-depleted T cells, or PBMCs. Subjects who had been exposed to COVID-19, were actively infected with it, or had recovered from it provided the deeply sampled blood TCRbeta repertoires that made up the dataset. The repertoires were made available in a free public database intended to serve as a resource for research on the immune response to SARS-CoV-2. The samples were drawn from the first 160 participants of the ongoing ImmuneRACE study and from roughly 1,300 subjects provided by 6 global collaborators. The sample metadata nearly always contained a de-identified subject ID, COVID-19 status, age in years and sex. Where available, HLA class I and class II types were obtained from metadata supplied by the sample provider rather than from assay-based typing.

Whole blood was collected in K2EDTA tubes by collaborating institutions according to the institutions' own protocols. For TCRbeta analysis, collaborators shipped samples in one of three forms: frozen whole blood, isolated PBMCs, or DNA extracted from either of those sample types. A note on this clone: It lacks a known antigen. There are no base qualities to consult, and no much larger clone falls within one base.

The germline V gene encodes CDR1 ENHRY and CDR2 SYGVKD. The CDR3 goes from the cysteine to the phenylalanine over 11 residues. Only the CDR3 part of the read is kept: 33 bases, read in frame from the first base. Trimming takes 10 bases from V and 5 bases from J, and the germline ends sit 12 bases apart. TCRbeta CDR3 regions were amplified from genomic DNA by means of the immunoSEQ Assay, a bias-controlled multiplex PCR. The original pipeline was this. The number of nucleated cells in each sample was estimated by amplification of reference gene primers within the assay. Sequence reads were collapsed and filtered to measure the absolute abundance of every unique TCRbeta CDR3 rearrangement. Productive Simpson clonality was computed per sample as the square root of Simpson's diversity index over productive rearrangements. TCRdb mirrors the immuneACCESS table, restricted to in-frame sequences. Some clones are absent from its copies; in checked studies, under half trace to an unresolved V gene, and the reason for the others is unknown. V and J calls and clone size are copied from that table; D and trimming were computed from the DNA. In all, the sample holds about 69,000 clones, and nearly 90% of those were seen once. The ten largest clones take up 5% to 6.5% of the sample.

Overall results and qualifications from the work: How much clinical and demographic metadata was included differed by source and by participant, and the metadata was provided uncurated.

The receptor comes from a man aged 45 to 65 with acute or convalescent COVID-19. The sample comprised peripheral blood. The rearrangement joined TRBV10-3 to TRBJ2-7, and TRBD2 may be the D gene, going by 5 matching bases. The CDR3 region has the sequence CATTRSDEQYF. The base sequence is TGTGCCACCACTAGGTCGGACGAGCAGTACTTC.